This T cell receptor (beta chain) emerged from a study of beta chain features in type 1 diabetes. Study-wide findings and caveats: People with Type 1 diabetes carried modestly yet significantly shorter TCRB CDR3s in all four CD4+ subsets. Short templates might get an advantage during PCR, and this would be equal in patients and controls. Fewer insertions but more deletions were seen at VDJ junctions in type 1 diabetes patients.

Isolated RNA was reverse transcribed in full, so expressed TCRB transcripts were sequenced. Sequenced by immunoSEQ multiplex PCR; TCRdb stores in-frame clones only, minus some. The sample yields about 340,000 clones, 7% to 10% seen once. The authors sorted CD4+ naive, central memory, regulatory and stem cell-like memory cells via CD45RO/CCR7/CD25/CD127/CD95/CD27. Each population that was sorted was more than 98% pure. In its sample, this clone was seen a few times. Its antigen is unknown. The receptor was isolated from a man aged 25 to 40 with type 1 diabetes. The sample was central memory CD4+ T cells from blood.

Here the CDR3 DNA reads TGTGCCAGCTCACGGAGCCTGGGGAACAATGAGCAGTTCTTC. It yields the protein CASSRSLGNNEQFF. The chain links TRBV18 to TRBJ2-1; D gene uncertain. Germline-derived CDR1 and CDR2 are KGHSH and LQKENI. This CDR3 contains 14 residues. The V end lost 4 bases, the J end lost 5 bases, and 12 bases lay between the germline ends.